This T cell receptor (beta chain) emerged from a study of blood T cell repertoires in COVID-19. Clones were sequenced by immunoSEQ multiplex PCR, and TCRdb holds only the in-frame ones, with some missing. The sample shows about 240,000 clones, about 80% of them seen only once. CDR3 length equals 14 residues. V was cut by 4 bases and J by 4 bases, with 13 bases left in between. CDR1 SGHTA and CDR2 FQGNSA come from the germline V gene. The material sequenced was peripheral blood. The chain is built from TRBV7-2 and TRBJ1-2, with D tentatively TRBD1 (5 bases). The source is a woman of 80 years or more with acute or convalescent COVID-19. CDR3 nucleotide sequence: TGTGCCAGCAGCTCCGTACAGGTTTCCTATGGCTACACCTTC. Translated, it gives CASSSVQVSYGYTF.